This TCR beta chain comes out of a study of control samples from healthy donors and cancer patients. The CDR3 covers 12 residues. The V gene lost 6 bases and the J gene lost 1 base, with 6 bases spanning the gap. Germline CDR1 and CDR2: SEHNR and FQNEAQ (reference sequence). The assay was immunoSEQ multiplex PCR, and TCRdb's table has in-frame clones only and misses some. In the table there are roughly 120,000 clones, roughly 88% of which are singletons. This sequence originates from a man aged 50 to 60 in good health. The J gene is TRBJ1-1, the V gene TRBV7-9; D ambiguous. The source material was blood. CDR3 sequence: CASRGGNTEAFF. CDR3 DNA sequence: TGTGCCAGCAGAGGAGGGAACACTGAAGCTTTCTTT.